What follows are 10 T cell receptor beta chains derived from one specimen sequenced in a study of blood T cell repertoires in COVID-19. Repertoires were generated with immunoSEQ multiplex PCR, while TCRdb's copy carries only in-frame clones and drops some. The top ten hold 3.2% of the sample, which has about 59,000 clones, under 85% seen once. Input material: peripheral blood. The receptors shown here come from a man aged 55 to 69 with acute or convalescent COVID-19.

This sequence joins TRBV28 and TRBJ2-3; possible D gene TRBD1, 6 bases. V was cut by 8 bases and J by 1 base, with 10 bases left in between. CDR1 and CDR2 from the germline V gene are MDHEN and SYDVKM. The CDR3 is 13 residues long. Written as DNA, the CDR3 is TGTGCCAGCGGACACAGGGGCACAGATACGCAGTATTTT. This sequence encodes CASGHRGTDTQYF.

V is TRBV5-1 and J is TRBJ2-3; maybe TRBD2 (6 bases). This CDR3 comprises 14 residues. The germline CDR1 and CDR2 sequences are SGHRS and YFSETQ. With 1 base removed from V and 5 bases from J, the gap between germline ends came to 11 bases. The CDR3 loop is CASSLSGGGDTQYF. The DNA of the CDR3 is TGCGCCAGCAGCTTGAGTGGGGGAGGAGATACGCAGTATTTT. Complete variable domain (other parts from reference TRBV5-1 and TRBJ2-3): KAGVTQTPRYLIKTRGQQVTLSCSPISGHRSVSWYQQTPGQGLQFLFEYFSETQRNKGNFPGRFSGRQFSNSRSEMNVSTLELGDSALYLCASSLSGGGDTQYFGPGTRLTVL.

J is TRBJ2-3 and V is TRBV5-5; D is unresolved. Trimming stripped 4 bases from V and 0 bases from J, with 6 bases between. The CDR3 sequence is 13 residues long. Germline CDR1 is SGHKS and CDR2 is YYEKEE (reference sequence). The CDR3 nucleotides are TGTGCCAGCAGCGTAAAAAGCACAGATACGCAGTATTTT. Protein product: CASSVKSTDTQYF. The whole variable domain, filled in from reference TRBV5-5 and TRBJ2-3, reads DAGVTQSPTHLIKTRGQQVTLRCSPISGHKSVSWYQQVLGQGPQFIFQYYEKEERGRGNFPDRFSARQFPNYSSELNVNALLLGDSALYLCASSVKSTDTQYFGPGTRLTVL.

The J gene is TRBJ2-2, the V gene TRBV19; TRBD2 agrees at 10 bases. J lost 7 bases, V lost 6 bases, and 5 bases had no gene match. Germline-derived CDR1 and CDR2 are LNHDA and SQIVND (reference sequence). The length of the CDR3 is 14 residues. CDR3: CASRSGGAGGELFF. CDR3 DNA: TGTGCCAGTAGGAGCGGGGGGGCCGGCGGGGAGCTGTTTTTT.

The chain employs TRBV7-2 and TRBJ1-1; unclear D gene. Trimming cost V 4 bases and J 5 bases, with 11 bases left between them. Per the germline V gene, CDR1 is SGHTA and CDR2 is FQGNSA. This CDR3 comprises 13 residues. For the CDR3, the DNA is TGTGCCAGCAGCTCCCTACAGTTTACTGAAGCTTTCTTT. The encoded protein is CASSSLQFTEAFF.

The J gene is TRBJ2-3, the V gene TRBV11-2; 12 bases are a match to TRBD2. V shed 6 bases, J shed 6 bases, and the junction held 7 bases outside the gene matches. The germline V gene encodes CDR1 SGHAT and CDR2 FQNNGV. CDR3 size: 15 residues. The CDR3 nucleotides are TGTGCCAGCAGTCCGCAACTAGCGGGGGGTGATACGCAGTATTTT. Translating gives CASSPQLAGGDTQYF.

The chain recombines TRBV30 with TRBJ1-1; tentative D call: TRBD1 (5 bases). V dropped 4 bases and J dropped 0 bases, with 12 bases sitting between them. This CDR3 is built from 14 residues. Germline V lookup: CDR1 GTSNPN, CDR2 SVGIG (reference sequence). The DNA of the CDR3 is TGTGCCTGGATCCCCAGGGTCATGAACACTGAAGCTTTCTTT. Encoded protein: CAWIPRVMNTEAFF.

As DNA, the CDR3 is TGTGCCAGCTCAGTAGACCGGGACAGGGTGAAAGAGCAGTACTTC. Translating gives CASSVDRDRVKEQYF. The rearrangement uses TRBV18 and TRBJ2-7; 9 bases fit TRBD1. The germline V gene has CDR1 KGHSH and CDR2 LQKENI. This CDR3 spans 15 amino acids. After removal of 5 bases from V and 7 bases from J, the junction contained 12 bases not matched to a gene.

DNA of the CDR3: TGTGCCAGCAGCAGAGCCGGGACAGGGGATCATGGCTACACCTTC. Translating gives CASSRAGTGDHGYTF. The chain recombines TRBV7-2 with TRBJ1-2; 10 bases line up with TRBD1. V lost 5 bases and J lost 6; bases outside the gene matches: 9. The CDR3 is 15 residues long. CDR1 and CDR2 from the germline V gene are SGHTA and FQGNSA.

This rearrangement joins TRBV24-1 to TRBJ1-2; D might be TRBD1 (6 bases). Between the trimmed V and J ends, which lost 1 base and 6 bases, there was a span of 17 bases. Germline V gene data show CDR1 as KGHDR and CDR2 as SFDVKD. The CDR3 loop spans 16 amino acids. CDR3 in DNA: TGTGCCACCAGTGATTTCGGGGGGGCGAGTGGGGATGGCTACACCTTC. It translates to CATSDFGGASGDGYTF.